The 4 T cell receptor beta chains in this list originate from one sample, sequenced in a study of cytomegalovirus exposure and HLA in healthy donors (dated 2017 in TCRdb). Receptors were amplified or captured by the immunoSEQ multiplex PCR assay. A mixture of 60 forward primers for TCR Vbeta segments and 13 reverse primers for TCR Jbeta segments was used in the multiplex PCR. TCRdb mirrors the immuneACCESS table, restricted to in-frame sequences. Some clones are absent from its copies; in checked studies, under half trace to an unresolved V gene, and the reason for the others is unknown. The sample has 100,000 or so clones on record, around four fifths of them singletons. The ten largest clones add up to over 7.5% of the sample. Source material: PBMCs. The origin of the receptors is a woman between 40 and 50 years old in good health and CMV-seropositive.

The gene calls are TRBV18 and TRBJ2-5; possible D gene TRBD1, 7 bases. The germline CDR1 and CDR2 sequences are KGHSH and LQKENI. The CDR3 extends over 15 amino acids. Trimming shortened V by 2 bases and J by 5 bases, and 15 bases separated the two germline ends. CDR3 protein: CASSPNRGRGETQYF. In DNA form, the CDR3 reads TGTGCCAGCTCACCAAACAGGGGCCGGGGGGAGACCCAGTACTTC.

This chain links TRBV10-2 with TRBJ2-2, with 8 nucleotides matching TRBD2. The ends lost 8 bases at V and 7 bases at J; junction bases unmatched: 9. Germline-derived CDR1 and CDR2 are WSHSY and SAAADI. The CDR3 covers 14 residues. CDR3 loop: CASRGLGDSGELFF. The DNA for the CDR3 is TGCGCCAGCCGGGGACTAGGGGATAGCGGGGAGCTGTTTTTT.

The V and J genes are TRBV4-1 and TRBJ1-6, with D possibly matching TRBD1 (6 bases). The length of the CDR3 is 17 residues. Deletions cut 6 bases from V and 2 bases from J, with 17 bases between. The germline V gene encodes CDR1 MGHRA and CDR2 YSYEKL. This chain's CDR3 is CASSLTQGEAYNSPLHF. The CDR3 nucleotides read TGCGCCAGCAGTCTTACACAGGGAGAAGCCTATAATTCACCCCTCCACTTT.

The genes are TRBV28 and TRBJ1-5; TRBD1 matches 10 bases. The CDR3 has 22 amino acids. The germline V gene encodes CDR1 MDHEN and CDR2 SYDVKM. Germline trimming cut 5 bases from V and 0 bases from J; bases unmatched to any gene: 22. CDR3 loop: CASSVWDRGTYRRVYSNQPQHF. CDR3 nucleotides: TGTGCCAGCAGTGTCTGGGACAGGGGCACGTATAGGCGGGTTTATAGCAATCAGCCCCAGCATTTT.